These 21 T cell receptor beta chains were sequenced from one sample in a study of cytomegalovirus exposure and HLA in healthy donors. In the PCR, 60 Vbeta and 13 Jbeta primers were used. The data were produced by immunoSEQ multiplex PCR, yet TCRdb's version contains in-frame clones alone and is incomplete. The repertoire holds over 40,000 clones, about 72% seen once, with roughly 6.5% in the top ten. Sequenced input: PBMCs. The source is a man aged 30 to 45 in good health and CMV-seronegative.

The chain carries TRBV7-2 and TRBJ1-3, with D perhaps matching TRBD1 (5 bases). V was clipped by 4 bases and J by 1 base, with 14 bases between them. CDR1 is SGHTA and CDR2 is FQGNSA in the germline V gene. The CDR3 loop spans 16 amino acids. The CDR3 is CASSSHAGGSGNTIYF. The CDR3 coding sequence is TGTGCCAGCAGCTCGCATGCCGGGGGTTCTGGAAACACCATATATTTT.

The CDR3 spells CASSPVDRGRQQYF. The CDR3, as DNA: TGTGCCAGTAGTCCGGTGGACAGGGGGCGGCAGCAGTACTTC. The chain combines TRBV19 with TRBJ2-7; 11 bases fit TRBD1. The CDR3 has 14 amino acids. Per germline, CDR1 LNHDA and CDR2 SQIVND (reference sequence). The V segment lost 5 bases and the J segment 8 bases; nucleotides outside the gene matches: 8. The variable domain in full, completed from reference TRBV19 and TRBJ2-7, reads DGGITQSPKYLFRKEGQNVTLSCEQNLNHDAMYWYRQDPGQGLRLIYYSQIVNDFQKGDIAEGYSVSREKKESFPLTVTSAQKNPTAFYLCASSPVDRGRQQYFGPGTRLTVT.

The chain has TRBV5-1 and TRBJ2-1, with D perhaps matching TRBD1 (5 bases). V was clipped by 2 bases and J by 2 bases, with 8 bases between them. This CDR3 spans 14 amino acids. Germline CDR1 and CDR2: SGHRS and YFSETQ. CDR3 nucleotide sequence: TGCGCCAGCAGCTTACAGGAGCCCTACAATGAGCAGTTCTTC. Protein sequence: CASSLQEPYNEQFF.

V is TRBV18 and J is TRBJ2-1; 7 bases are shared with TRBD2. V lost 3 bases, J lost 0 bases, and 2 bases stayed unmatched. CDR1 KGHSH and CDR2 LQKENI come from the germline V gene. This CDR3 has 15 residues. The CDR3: CASSPPSGSYNEQFF. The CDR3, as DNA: TGTGCCAGCTCACCTCCTAGCGGCTCCTACAATGAGCAGTTCTTC.

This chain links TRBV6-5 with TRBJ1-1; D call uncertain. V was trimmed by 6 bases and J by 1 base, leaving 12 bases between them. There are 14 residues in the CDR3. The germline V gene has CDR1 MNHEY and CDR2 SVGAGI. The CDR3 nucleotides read TGTGCCAGCAGATCACCCGCAGGGAACACTGAAGCTTTCTTT. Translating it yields CASRSPAGNTEAFF.

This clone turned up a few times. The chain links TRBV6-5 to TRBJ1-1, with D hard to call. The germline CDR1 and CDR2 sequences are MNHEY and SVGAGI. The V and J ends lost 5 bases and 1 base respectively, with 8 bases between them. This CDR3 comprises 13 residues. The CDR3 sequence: CASSGRGNTEAFF. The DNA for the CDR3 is TGTGCCAGCAGTGGCCGAGGGAACACTGAAGCTTTCTTT.

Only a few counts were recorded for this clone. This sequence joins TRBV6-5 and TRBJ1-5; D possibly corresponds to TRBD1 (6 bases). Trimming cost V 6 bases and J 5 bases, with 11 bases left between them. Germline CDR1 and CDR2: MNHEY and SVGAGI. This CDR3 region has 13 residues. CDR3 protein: CASSQDSYQPQHF. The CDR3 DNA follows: TGTGCCAGCAGCCAGGACAGCTATCAGCCCCAGCATTTT.

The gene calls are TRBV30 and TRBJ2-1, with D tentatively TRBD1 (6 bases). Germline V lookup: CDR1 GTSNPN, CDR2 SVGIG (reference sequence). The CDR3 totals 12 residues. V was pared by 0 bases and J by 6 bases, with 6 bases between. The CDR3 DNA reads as TGTGCCTGGAGTGTACAGGGCAATGAGCAGTTCTTC. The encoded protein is CAWSVQGNEQFF.

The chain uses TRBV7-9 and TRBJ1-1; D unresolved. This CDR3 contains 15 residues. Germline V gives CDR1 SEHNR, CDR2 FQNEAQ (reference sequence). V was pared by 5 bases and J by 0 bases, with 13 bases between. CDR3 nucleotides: TGTGCCAGCAGCCCGACGGGTCAAATGAACACTGAAGCTTTCTTT. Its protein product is CASSPTGQMNTEAFF.

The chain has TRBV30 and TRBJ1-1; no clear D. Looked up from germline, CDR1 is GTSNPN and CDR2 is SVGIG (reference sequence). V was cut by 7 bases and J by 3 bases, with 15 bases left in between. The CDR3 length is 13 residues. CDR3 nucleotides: TGTGCCTTAAAAAGAGAGTCGGACACTGAAGCTTTCTTT. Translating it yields CALKRESDTEAFF.

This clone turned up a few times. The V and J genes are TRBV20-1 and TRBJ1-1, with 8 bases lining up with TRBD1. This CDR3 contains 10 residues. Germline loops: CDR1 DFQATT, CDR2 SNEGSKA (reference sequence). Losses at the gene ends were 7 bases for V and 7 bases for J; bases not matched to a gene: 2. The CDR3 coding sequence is TGCAGTGGACAGGGGAATGAAGCTTTCTTT. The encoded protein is CSGQGNEAFF.

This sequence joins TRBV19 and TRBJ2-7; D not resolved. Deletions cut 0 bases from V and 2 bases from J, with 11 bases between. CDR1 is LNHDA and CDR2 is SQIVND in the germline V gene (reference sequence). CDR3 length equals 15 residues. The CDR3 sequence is CASSIDGGRTYEQYF. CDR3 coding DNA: TGTGCCAGTAGTATAGATGGCGGAAGAACCTACGAGCAGTACTTC.

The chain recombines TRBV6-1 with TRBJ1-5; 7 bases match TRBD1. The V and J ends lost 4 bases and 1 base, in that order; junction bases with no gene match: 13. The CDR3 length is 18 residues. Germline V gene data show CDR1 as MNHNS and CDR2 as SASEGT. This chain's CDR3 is CASSVAVGDSRSNQPQHF. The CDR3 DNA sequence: TGTGCCAGCAGTGTTGCCGTAGGGGACAGTCGAAGCAATCAGCCCCAGCATTTT.

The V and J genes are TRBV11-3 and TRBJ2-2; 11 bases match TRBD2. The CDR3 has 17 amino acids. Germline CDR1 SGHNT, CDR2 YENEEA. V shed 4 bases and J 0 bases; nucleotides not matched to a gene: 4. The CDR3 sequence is CASSSLTSGTNTGELFF. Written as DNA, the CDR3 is TGTGCCAGCAGCTCTTTGACTAGCGGGACGAACACCGGGGAGCTGTTTTTT.

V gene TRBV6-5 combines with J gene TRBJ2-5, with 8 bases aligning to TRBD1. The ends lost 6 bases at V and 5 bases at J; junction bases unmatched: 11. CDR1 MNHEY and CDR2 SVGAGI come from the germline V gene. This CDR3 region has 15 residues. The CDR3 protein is CASRAGDRGFETQYF. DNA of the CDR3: TGTGCCAGCAGGGCCGGAGACAGGGGTTTCGAGACCCAGTACTTC.

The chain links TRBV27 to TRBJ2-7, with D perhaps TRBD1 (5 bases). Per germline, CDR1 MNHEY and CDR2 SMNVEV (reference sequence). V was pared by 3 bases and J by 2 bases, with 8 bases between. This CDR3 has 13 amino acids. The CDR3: CASSFSGPYEQYF. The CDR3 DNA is TGTGCCAGCAGTTTTTCAGGGCCCTACGAGCAGTACTTC.

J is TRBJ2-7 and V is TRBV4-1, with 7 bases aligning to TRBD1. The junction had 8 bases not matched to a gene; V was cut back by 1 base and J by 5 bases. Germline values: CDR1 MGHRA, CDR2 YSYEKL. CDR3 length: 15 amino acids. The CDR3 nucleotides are TGCGCCAGCAGCCAAGGACAGGGCAGTTTGGACGAGCAGTACTTC. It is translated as CASSQGQGSLDEQYF.

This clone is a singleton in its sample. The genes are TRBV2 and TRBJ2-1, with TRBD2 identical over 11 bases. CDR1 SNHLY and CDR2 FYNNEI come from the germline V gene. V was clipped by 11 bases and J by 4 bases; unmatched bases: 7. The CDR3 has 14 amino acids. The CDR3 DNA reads TGTGCCCTCCCCGGGACTAGCGGATACAATGAGCAGTTCTTC. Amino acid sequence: CALPGTSGYNEQFF.

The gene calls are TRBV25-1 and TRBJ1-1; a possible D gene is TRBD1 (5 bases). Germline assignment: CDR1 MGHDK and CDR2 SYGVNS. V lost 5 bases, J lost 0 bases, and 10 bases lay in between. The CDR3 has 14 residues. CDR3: CASSYKGMNTEAFF. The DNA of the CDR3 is TGTGCCAGCAGTTACAAGGGGATGAACACTGAAGCTTTCTTT. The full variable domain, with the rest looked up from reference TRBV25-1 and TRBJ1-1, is EADIYQTPRYLVIGTGKKITLECSQTMGHDKMYWYQQDPGMELHLIHYSYGVNSTEKGDLSSESTVSRIRTEHFPLTLESARPSHTSQYLCASSYKGMNTEAFFGQGTRLTVV.

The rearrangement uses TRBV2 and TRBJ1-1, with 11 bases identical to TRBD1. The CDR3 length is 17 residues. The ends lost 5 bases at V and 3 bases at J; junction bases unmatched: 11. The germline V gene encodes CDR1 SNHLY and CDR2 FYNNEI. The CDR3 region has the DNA TGTGCCAGCAGTCTCAGTAGCCGGGACAGGGGGGACACTGAAGCTTTCTTT. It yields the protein CASSLSSRDRGDTEAFF.

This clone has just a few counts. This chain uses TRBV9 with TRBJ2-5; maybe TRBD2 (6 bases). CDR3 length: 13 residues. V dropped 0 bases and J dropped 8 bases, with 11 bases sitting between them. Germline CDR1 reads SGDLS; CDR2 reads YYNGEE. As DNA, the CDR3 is TGTGCCAGCAGCGTAGGTAGCGGTCCAACCCAGTACTTC. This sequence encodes CASSVGSGPTQYF. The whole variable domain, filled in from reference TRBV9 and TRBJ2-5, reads DSGVTQTPKHLITATGQRVTLRCSPRSGDLSVYWYQQSLDQGLQFLIQYYNGEERAKGNILERFSAQQFPDLHSELNLSSLELGDSALYFCASSVGSGPTQYFGPGTRLLVL.